One and the same sample provided the 18 T cell receptor beta chains below, sequenced in a study of beta chain features in type 1 diabetes. Isolated RNA was reverse transcribed in full, so expressed TCRB transcripts were sequenced. The method was immunoSEQ multiplex PCR; TCRdb's version includes in-frame clones alone and lacks a portion of them. The data show about 300,000 clones, with about 13% seen just once and roughly 0.015% held by the top ten. Study-wide results and caveats: Shortening of TCRB CDR3s, moderate but significant, appeared in all four CD4+ subsets of Type 1 diabetes patients.

Their recognized antigens are unknown. The material sequenced was naive CD4+ T cells from blood. These receptors all come from a woman between 18 and 29 years old with type 1 diabetes.

The chain joins TRBV7-9 to TRBJ1-1; TRBD1 might be the D (5 bases). The CDR3 sequence is 14 residues long. Trimming removed 5 bases from V and 1 base from J, with 11 bases in between. Germline CDR1 is SEHNR and CDR2 is FQNEAQ (reference sequence). Here the CDR3 reads CASSPSGTNTEAFF. Here the CDR3 DNA reads TGTGCCAGCAGCCCCAGCGGGACGAACACTGAAGCTTTCTTT.

This rearrangement joins TRBV19 to TRBJ1-5; D gene ambiguous. The V end lost 5 bases, the J end lost 4 bases, and 12 bases lay between the germline ends. In germline, CDR1 is LNHDA, CDR2 SQIVND (reference sequence). The CDR3 sequence is 14 residues long. CDR3 bases: TGTGCCAGTAGTGGCCGGGTCGCAAATCAGCCCCAGCATTTT. Amino acids: CASSGRVANQPQHF. The full variable domain, with the rest looked up from reference TRBV19 and TRBJ1-5, is DGGITQSPKYLFRKEGQNVTLSCEQNLNHDAMYWYRQDPGQGLRLIYYSQIVNDFQKGDIAEGYSVSREKKESFPLTVTSAQKNPTAFYLCASSGRVANQPQHFGDGTRLSIL.

The chain recombines TRBV7-2 with TRBJ2-1; tentatively, D is TRBD1 (5 bases). The CDR3 is made up of 13 amino acids. Germline V gene sequence: CDR1 SGHTA, CDR2 FQGNSA. The ends were cut back, 5 bases at V and 7 bases at J, with 12 bases in the middle. CDR3: CASSPPGANEQFF. The CDR3, as DNA: TGTGCCAGCAGCCCACCTGGGGCGAATGAGCAGTTCTTC.

This sequence joins TRBV10-3 and TRBJ2-1; 8 bases fit TRBD2. J gave up 7 bases and V 6 bases, and 5 bases lay outside the gene matches. Germline V gene data show CDR1 as ENHRY and CDR2 as SYGVKD. CDR3 size: 13 residues. The CDR3 reads CAISPGLDNEQFF. The CDR3 coding sequence is TGTGCCATCAGCCCGGGACTAGATAATGAGCAGTTCTTC.

This clone was detected only a few times. This rearrangement joins TRBV7-3 to TRBJ2-1; 8 nucleotides line up with TRBD1. The CDR3 runs to 13 residues. V lost 4 bases and J lost 8; bases outside the gene matches: 4. Germline CDR1 reads SGHTA; CDR2 reads FQGTGA. The CDR3 is CASSSDRDDEQFF. CDR3 nucleotide sequence: TGTGCCAGCAGCTCGGACAGGGACGATGAGCAGTTCTTC.

The V and J genes are TRBV20-1 and TRBJ1-1; D gene unclear. Deletions cut 6 bases from V and 6 bases from J, with 11 bases between. Germline CDR1 DFQATT, CDR2 SNEGSKA (reference sequence). The CDR3 extends over 11 amino acids. The DNA of the CDR3 is TGCAGTGCCGCCAGTTTCCCTGAAGCTTTCTTT. Its translation: CSAASFPEAFF.

This clone was found a few times. The rearrangement uses TRBV18 and TRBJ2-1; 11 bases agree with TRBD1. Germline V lookup: CDR1 KGHSH, CDR2 LQKENI. The V and J ends lost 1 base and 8 bases, in that order; junction bases with no gene match: 7. The CDR3 extends over 16 amino acids. The CDR3 DNA reads TGTGCCAGCTCACCACACCAACCGGGACAGGGGGATGAGCAGTTCTTC. It codes for CASSPHQPGQGDEQFF.

Only a few counts were recorded for this clone. The chain uses TRBV4-1 and TRBJ1-2; D is possibly TRBD1 (5 bases). The CDR3 runs to 15 residues. Germline values: CDR1 MGHRA, CDR2 YSYEKL. V was shortened by 4 bases and J by 4 bases, with 16 bases between the two germline ends. The CDR3 sequence is CASSPEPGRIYGYTF. The DNA for the CDR3 is TGCGCCAGCAGCCCCGAACCAGGGCGGATCTATGGCTACACCTTC.

The chain uses TRBV7-3 and TRBJ2-7; tentative D call: TRBD1 (6 bases). This CDR3 is built from 14 residues. The germline V gene has CDR1 SGHTA and CDR2 FQGTGA. V lost 3 bases to trimming and J lost 6 bases, with 15 bases between them. CDR3 nucleotide sequence: TGTGCCAGCAGCTTGCACAGGGAAACTGGCGAGCAGTACTTC. It encodes CASSLHRETGEQYF.

This chain connects TRBV5-1 to TRBJ1-2; 7 positions agree with TRBD1. V shed 7 bases and J 6 bases; nucleotides not matched to a gene: 9. This CDR3 has 13 residues. In germline, CDR1 is SGHRS, CDR2 YFSETQ. The CDR3 loop is CASGTGTDNGYTF. The DNA for the CDR3 is TGCGCCAGCGGCACCGGGACAGATAATGGCTACACCTTC.

V gene TRBV29-1 combines with J gene TRBJ2-2; unclear D gene. The CDR3 is 10 residues long. Germline CDR1 is SQVTM and CDR2 is ANQGSEA. Trimming shortened V by 4 bases and J by 7 bases, and 4 bases separated the two germline ends. CDR3 sequence reads: CSVGGGELFF. The CDR3 region has the DNA TGCAGCGTTGGAGGCGGGGAGCTGTTTTTT.

The V call is TRBV5-1, the J call TRBJ2-1, with 10 bases fitting TRBD2. The CDR3 sequence is 17 residues long. From germline, CDR1 is SGHRS and CDR2 YFSETQ. J lost 3 bases, V lost 4 bases, and 10 bases had no gene match. The CDR3 protein is CASSPELLAGIYNEQFF. In DNA form, the CDR3 reads TGCGCCAGCAGCCCTGAATTACTAGCGGGAATCTACAATGAGCAGTTCTTC.

The chain couples TRBV7-2 to TRBJ2-3, with D perhaps matching TRBD1 (6 bases). Looked up from germline, CDR1 is SGHTA and CDR2 is FQGNSA. Trimming took 5 bases from V and 0 from J, leaving 9 bases between them. The CDR3 spans 14 residues. The CDR3, as DNA: TGTGCCAGCAGCCCCGGACAGAGCACAGATACGCAGTATTTT. As protein: CASSPGQSTDTQYF.

This clone was counted only a few times. The V gene is TRBV18, the J gene TRBJ2-5, with D tentatively TRBD2 (6 bases). The CDR3 has 12 amino acids. Per germline, CDR1 KGHSH and CDR2 LQKENI. Trimming shortened V by 3 bases and J by 11 bases, and 13 bases separated the two germline ends. CDR3: CASSPVAEGQYF. The CDR3 DNA reads as TGTGCCAGCTCACCGGTTGCGGAGGGTCAGTACTTC.

The CDR3 nucleotides read TGTGCCAGCAGTTTCCCCAATAGCGGCGAGCAGTACTTC. Its protein is CASSFPNSGEQYF. The chain has TRBV27 and TRBJ2-7; the D gene is possibly TRBD2 (6 bases). This CDR3 contains 13 residues. V dropped 3 bases and J dropped 6 bases, with 12 bases sitting between them. The germline V gene encodes CDR1 MNHEY and CDR2 SMNVEV (reference sequence).

The chain combines TRBV19 with TRBJ1-1; 7 bases fit TRBD1. The CDR3 sequence is 13 residues long. Germline V CDR1 and CDR2: LNHDA, SQIVND (reference sequence). CDR3 residues: CVTRWDRNTEAFF. As DNA, the CDR3 is TGTGTCACACGGTGGGACAGGAACACTGAAGCTTTCTTT.

This clone showed up just a few times. This chain connects TRBV19 to TRBJ2-7, with 8 bases identical to TRBD1. The junction had 7 bases not matched to a gene; V was cut back by 6 bases and J by 0 bases. The CDR3 has 15 residues. Germline V gene lookup returns CDR1 LNHDA and CDR2 SQIVND (reference sequence). The CDR3 here is CASSPGTGGSYEQYF. CDR3 nucleotides: TGTGCCAGTAGCCCCGGGACAGGCGGCTCCTACGAGCAGTACTTC.

Concerning this clone itself: A junction end diverges from the germline sequence, so it may reflect a read error. The genes are TRBV29-1 and TRBJ2-5; 8 nucleotides match TRBD1. This CDR3 has 14 residues. The V gene's germline CDR1 is SQVTM and CDR2 ANQGSEA. The CDR3 bases are TGCAGCGTTAACTCGCCGGGACAGGAAGATACCCAGTACTTC. Translated, it gives CSVNSPGQEDTQYF.